This T cell receptor (beta chain) appears in the sequencing data of a study of cytomegalovirus exposure and HLA in healthy donors. Comments on this clone: The antigen is not known.

PCR involved 60 Vbeta and 13 Jbeta primers. Profiled with immunoSEQ multiplex PCR; TCRdb holds only in-frame clones, not every one. The sample carries around 130,000 clones, 70% to 90% recorded once. The CDR3 is 15 residues long. The germline gives CDR1 MNHEY, CDR2 SVGAGI. With V trimmed by 5 bases and J by 1 base, 7 bases remained unmatched. Findings and limits, study-wide: Later analysis associated a missense DCLRE1C variant with TCR beta V- and J-gene trimming.

This receptor was identified in a man aged 40-55 years in good health and CMV-seronegative. The chain combines TRBV6-5 with TRBJ2-7; 8 nucleotides align to TRBD1. The sequenced material came from PBMCs. As DNA, the CDR3 is TGTGCCAGCAGTGCTCAGGGGGCGCGGTCCTACGAGCAGTACTTC. The encoded protein is CASSAQGARSYEQYF.